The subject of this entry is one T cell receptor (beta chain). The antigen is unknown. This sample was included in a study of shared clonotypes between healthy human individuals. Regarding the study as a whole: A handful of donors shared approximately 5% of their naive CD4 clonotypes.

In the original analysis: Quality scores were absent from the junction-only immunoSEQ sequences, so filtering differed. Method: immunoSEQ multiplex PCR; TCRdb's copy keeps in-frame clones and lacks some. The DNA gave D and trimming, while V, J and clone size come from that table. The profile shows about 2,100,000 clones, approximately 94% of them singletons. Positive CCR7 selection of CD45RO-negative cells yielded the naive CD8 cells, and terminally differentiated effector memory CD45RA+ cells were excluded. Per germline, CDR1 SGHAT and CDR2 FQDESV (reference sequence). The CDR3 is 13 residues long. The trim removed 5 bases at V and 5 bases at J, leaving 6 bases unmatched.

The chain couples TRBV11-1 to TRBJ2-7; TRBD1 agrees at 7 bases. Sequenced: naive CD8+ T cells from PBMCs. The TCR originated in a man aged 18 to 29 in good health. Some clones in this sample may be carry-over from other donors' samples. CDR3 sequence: CASSQGDSNEQYF. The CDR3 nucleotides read TGTGCCAGCAGCCAAGGGGACAGTAACGAGCAGTACTTC.